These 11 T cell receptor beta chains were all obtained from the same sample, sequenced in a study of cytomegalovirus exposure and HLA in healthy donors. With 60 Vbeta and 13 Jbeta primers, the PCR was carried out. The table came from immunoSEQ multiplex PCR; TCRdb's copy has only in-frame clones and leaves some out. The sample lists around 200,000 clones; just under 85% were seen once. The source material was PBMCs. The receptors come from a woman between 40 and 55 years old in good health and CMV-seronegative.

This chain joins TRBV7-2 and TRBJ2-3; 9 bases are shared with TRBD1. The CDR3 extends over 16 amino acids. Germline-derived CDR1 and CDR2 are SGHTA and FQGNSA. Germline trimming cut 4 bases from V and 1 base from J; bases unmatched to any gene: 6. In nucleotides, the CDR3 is TGTGCCAGCAGCTACAGGGGGCCGTCGGGCACAGATACGCAGTATTTT. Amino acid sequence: CASSYRGPSGTDTQYF.

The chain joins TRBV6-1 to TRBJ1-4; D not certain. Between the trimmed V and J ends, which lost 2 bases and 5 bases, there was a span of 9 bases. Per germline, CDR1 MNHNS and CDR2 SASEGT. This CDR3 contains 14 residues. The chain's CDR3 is CASSEYKSNEKLFF. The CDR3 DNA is TGTGCCAGCAGTGAATACAAGTCAAATGAAAAACTGTTTTTT.

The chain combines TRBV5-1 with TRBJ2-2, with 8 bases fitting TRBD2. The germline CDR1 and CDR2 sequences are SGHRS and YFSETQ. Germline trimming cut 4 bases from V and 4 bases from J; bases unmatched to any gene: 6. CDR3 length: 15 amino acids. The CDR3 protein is CASSPGLVSTGELFF. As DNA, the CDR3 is TGCGCCAGCAGCCCGGGACTAGTGAGCACCGGGGAGCTGTTTTTT.

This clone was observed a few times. DNA for the CDR3: TGCGCCAGCAGCTTGGATCAGGGTTTCTATGGCTACACCTTC. Protein sequence: CASSLDQGFYGYTF. The V call is TRBV5-1, the J call TRBJ1-2, with D possibly being TRBD1 (5 bases). This CDR3 is built from 14 residues. Germline assignment: CDR1 SGHRS and CDR2 YFSETQ. V was cut by 0 bases and J by 4 bases, with 10 bases left in between.

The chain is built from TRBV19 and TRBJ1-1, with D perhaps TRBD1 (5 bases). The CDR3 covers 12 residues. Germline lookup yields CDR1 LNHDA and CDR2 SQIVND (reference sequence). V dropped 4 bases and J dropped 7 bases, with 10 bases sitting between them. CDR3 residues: CASSNRDYEAFF. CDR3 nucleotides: TGTGCCAGTAGTAACCGGGACTATGAAGCTTTCTTT.

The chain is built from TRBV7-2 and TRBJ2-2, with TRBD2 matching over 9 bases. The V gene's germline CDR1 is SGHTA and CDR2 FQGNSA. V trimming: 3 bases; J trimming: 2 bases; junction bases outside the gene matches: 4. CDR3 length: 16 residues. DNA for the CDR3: TGTGCCAGCAGCTTCCCGGGACTAGCCAACACCGGGGAGCTGTTTTTT. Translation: CASSFPGLANTGELFF.

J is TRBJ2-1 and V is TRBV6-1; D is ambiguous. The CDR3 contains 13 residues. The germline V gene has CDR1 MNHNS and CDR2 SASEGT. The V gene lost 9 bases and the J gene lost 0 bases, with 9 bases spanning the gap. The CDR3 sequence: CASRLSSYNEQFF. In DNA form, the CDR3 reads TGTGCCAGTAGACTTAGCTCCTACAATGAGCAGTTCTTC.

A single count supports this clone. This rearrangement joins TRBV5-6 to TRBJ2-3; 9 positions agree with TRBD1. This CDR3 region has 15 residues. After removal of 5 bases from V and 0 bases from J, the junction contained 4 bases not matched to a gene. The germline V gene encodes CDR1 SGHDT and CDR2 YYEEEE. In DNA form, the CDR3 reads TGTGCCAGCAGGGGACAGGGTCTTAGCACAGATACGCAGTATTTT. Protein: CASRGQGLSTDTQYF. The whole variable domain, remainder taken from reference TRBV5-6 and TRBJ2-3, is DAGVTQSPTHLIKTRGQQVTLRCSPKSGHDTVSWYQQALGQGPQFIFQYYEEEERQRGNFPDRFSGHQFPNYSSELNVNALLLGDSALYLCASRGQGLSTDTQYFGPGTRLTVL.

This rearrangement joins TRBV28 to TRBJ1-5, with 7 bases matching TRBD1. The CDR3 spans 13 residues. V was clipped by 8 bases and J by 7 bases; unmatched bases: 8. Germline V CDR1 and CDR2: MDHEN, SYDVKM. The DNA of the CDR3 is TGTGCCAGCGGACAGGCCGCAGGCCAGCCCCAGCATTTT. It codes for CASGQAAGQPQHF.

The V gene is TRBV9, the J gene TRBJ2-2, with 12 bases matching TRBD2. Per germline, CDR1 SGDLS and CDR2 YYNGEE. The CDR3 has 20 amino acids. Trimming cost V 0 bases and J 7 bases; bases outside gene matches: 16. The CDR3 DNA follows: TGTGCCAGCAGCGTAGAGGGACTAGCGGGTTCCTCCCTCCTCTTCGGGGAGCTGTTTTTT. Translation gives CASSVEGLAGSSLLFGELFF.

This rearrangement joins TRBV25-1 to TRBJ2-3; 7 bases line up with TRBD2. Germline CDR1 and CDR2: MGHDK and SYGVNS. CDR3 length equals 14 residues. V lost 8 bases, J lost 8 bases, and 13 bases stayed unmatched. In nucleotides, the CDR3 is TGTGCCAGCTCCTCGGCGGGGGATGCAAGTACGCAGTATTTT. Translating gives CASSSAGDASTQYF. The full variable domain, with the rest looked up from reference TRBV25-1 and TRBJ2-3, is EADIYQTPRYLVIGTGKKITLECSQTMGHDKMYWYQQDPGMELHLIHYSYGVNSTEKGDLSSESTVSRIRTEHFPLTLESARPSHTSQYLCASSSAGDASTQYFGPGTRLTVL.